The entry below gives a single TCR beta chain sequence along with its context. It lacks a known antigen. Base qualities are missing; no much larger clone stands one base away. The method behind the library was the immunoSEQ multiplex PCR assay. TCRdb mirrors the immuneACCESS table, restricted to in-frame sequences. Some clones are absent from its copies; in checked studies, under half trace to an unresolved V gene, and the reason for the others is unknown. For this sample there are about 45,000 clones; under 95% appear just once. The ten largest clonotypes hold 1.4% of the sample. The sample is drawn from a study of T cell changes during pregnancy in multiple sclerosis (dated by TCRdb to the late 2010s). About the full investigation: Changes in the T cell repertoire over the course of pregnancy were examined in this study in women with multiple sclerosis.

The source of this sequence is a female donor with multiple sclerosis, enrolled in a pregnancy study. Sequencing used PBMCs (not recorded whether the cells were cultured).

For the CDR3, the sequence is CASSLPGQGVNEQFF. The DNA is as follows: TGTGCCAGCAGTTTACCGGGACAGGGTGTCAATGAGCAGTTCTTC. Rearrangement joined TRBV27 to TRBJ2-1, and 9 junction bases match TRBD1. V loses 2 bases at its end and J loses 6 bases; junction bases beyond the gene matches: 5. Taken from cysteine to phenylalanine, the CDR3 has 15 residues. Just CDR3 DNA is preserved here, 45 bases in frame from base 1. Looking up the germline V gene (reference sequence) yields CDR1 MNHEY and CDR2 SMNVEV.